The T cell receptor (beta chain) described here comes from a study of CD8 T cells in Susac syndrome. From blood CD8+ and CD4+ T cells, the TCR beta chain was sequenced. Random-hexamer reverse transcription was applied to about 0.45 to 1 ug RNA. TCRdb recomputed calls from the immunoSEQ multiplex PCR reads with MiXCR, one row per CDR3 protein. Altogether about 80,000 distinct CDR3 sequences are present, 85% to 95% being singletons, with the ten largest covering approximately 0.92%. A single count supports this clonotype. Its antigen remains unidentified. General observations from the study: The TCR sequencing and HLA analysis in the study involved a relatively small number of individuals, as the study acknowledged. Susac-specific public clones were found in both the total CD8+ and the CD8+ TEMRA repertoires, with over 15 in the former and roughly 5 in the latter.

The clonotype originates from a human donor with Susac syndrome. Sequencing was done on a sample of CD8+ T cells from PBMCs.

For the CDR3, the DNA is TGTGCCAGCAGTGAAGTTGGGGGACTCGCCTCCTATAATTCACCCCTCCACTTT. Translation gives CASSEVGGLASYNSPLHF. The V gene is TRBV6-1, the J gene TRBJ1-6, with D possibly matching TRBD1 (5 bases). This CDR3 is built from 18 residues. Trimming took off 1 base at V and 0 bases at J, with 13 bases between the two ends. The germline V gene has CDR1 MNHNS and CDR2 SASEGT.